The 5 T cell receptor beta chains reported below all come from one sample, sequenced in a study of shared clonotypes between healthy human individuals. Method: immunoSEQ multiplex PCR; TCRdb's copy keeps in-frame clones and lacks some. The sample contains about 2,100,000 clones, 85% to 95% of which appear only once. Terminally differentiated effector memory CD45RA+ cells were left out of the naive CD8 fraction, which was CD45RO-negative and positively selected for CCR7. Material for sequencing was naive CD8+ T cells from PBMCs. The receptors shown here come from a man between 18 and 29 years old in good health. Some clones in this sample may be carry-over from other donors' samples.

This chain uses TRBV7-7 with TRBJ1-5; TRBD1 is a possible D gene (5 bases). CDR1 is SSHAT and CDR2 is FNYEAQ in the germline V gene (reference sequence). The CDR3 runs to 15 residues. V lost 4 bases, J lost 2 bases, and 12 bases lay in between. The CDR3 coding sequence is TGTGCCAGCAGCTGTCGGAGGGGTGGCAATCAGCCCCAGCATTTT. It is translated as CASSCRRGGNQPQHF.

The rearrangement joins TRBV7-9 to TRBJ2-1; the D is unclear. The CDR3 covers 15 residues. Trimming shortened V by 5 bases and J by 1 base, and 12 bases separated the two germline ends. CDR1 SEHNR and CDR2 FQNEAQ come from the germline V gene (reference sequence). DNA of the CDR3: TGTGCCAGCAGCGCCCCTGAGAAGTCCTACAATGAGCAGTTCTTC. Encoded protein: CASSAPEKSYNEQFF.

The chain combines TRBV7-9 with TRBJ2-3; possibly TRBD2 for D (6 bases). The V end lost 4 bases, the J end lost 2 bases, and 16 bases lay between the germline ends. CDR3 length: 16 amino acids. The germline CDR1 and CDR2 sequences are SEHNR and FQNEAQ (reference sequence). The CDR3 coding sequence is TGTGCCAGCAGCTATCGGGACTCCTTCGTCACAGATACGCAGTATTTT. Its translation is CASSYRDSFVTDTQYF.

The V and J genes are TRBV5-5 and TRBJ2-7, with 8 nucleotides matching TRBD2. V lost 4 bases to trimming and J lost 4 bases; unmatched junction nucleotides: 10. The CDR3 runs to 15 residues. CDR1 is SGHKS, CDR2 YYEKEE, per germline (reference sequence). CDR3 protein: CASSRLTGGAYEQYF. The CDR3 DNA reads TGTGCCAGCAGCCGTCTGACGGGAGGGGCGTACGAGCAGTACTTC. Looking up the rest from reference TRBV5-5 and TRBJ2-7 gives the full variable domain: DAGVTQSPTHLIKTRGQQVTLRCSPISGHKSVSWYQQVLGQGPQFIFQYYEKEERGRGNFPDRFSARQFPNYSSELNVNALLLGDSALYLCASSRLTGGAYEQYFGPGTRLTVT.

This chain connects TRBV2 to TRBJ1-1; no definite D call. The CDR3 is 12 residues long. CDR1 and CDR2 from the germline V gene are SNHLY and FYNNEI. Trimming left V 10 bases short and J 5 bases short, with 14 bases between. The CDR3: CATTELRTEAFF. CDR3 in DNA: TGTGCCACCACAGAACTTCGGACTGAAGCTTTCTTT.